One and the same sample provided the 7 T cell receptor beta chains below, sequenced in a study of shared clonotypes between healthy human individuals. Data came from immunoSEQ multiplex PCR; TCRdb stores just in-frame clones and leaves some out. The repertoire holds over 950,000 clones, with approximately 77% as singletons. The sequenced material came from memory CD4+ T cells from PBMCs. Subset noted: CD45RA-negative fraction. The receptors stem from a man aged 18 to 29 in good health. Some clones in this sample may be carry-over from other donors' samples.

The chain couples TRBV28 to TRBJ1-2; 8 bases are a match to TRBD1. There are 16 residues in the CDR3. Germline values: CDR1 MDHEN, CDR2 SYDVKM. V gave up 9 bases and J gave up 1 base; unmatched junction bases: 13. The CDR3 loop is CASSRGRGLSNYGYTF. CDR3 nucleotides: TGTGCCAGTAGCCGCGGCAGGGGGCTGAGTAACTATGGCTACACCTTC.

The chain couples TRBV5-6 to TRBJ1-2; D call uncertain. Germline V lookup: CDR1 SGHDT, CDR2 YYEEEE. The CDR3 has 13 amino acids. V lost 8 bases and J 4 bases, leaving 15 bases between the germline ends. The CDR3 DNA reads as TGTGCCAGTTTCCCAACGGAGGGCTATGGCTACACCTTC. It codes for CASFPTEGYGYTF.

This rearrangement joins TRBV7-8 to TRBJ2-5; D not resolved. CDR1 is SGHVS and CDR2 is FQNEAQ in the germline V gene. V was pared by 5 bases and J by 7 bases, with 8 bases between. The CDR3 runs to 11 residues. The chain's CDR3 is CASSRVWTQYF. CDR3 sequence (DNA): TGTGCCAGCAGCCGGGTGTGGACCCAGTACTTC.

The chain joins TRBV30 to TRBJ2-7, with D unresolved. This CDR3 is 15 amino acids long. The germline V gene encodes CDR1 GTSNPN and CDR2 SVGIG (reference sequence). V dropped 3 bases and J dropped 2 bases, with 17 bases sitting between them. The CDR3 coding sequence is TGTGCCTGGAGCCGGACGGACGCACTTACCTACGAGCAGTACTTC. Its translation: CAWSRTDALTYEQYF.

CDR3 bases: TGTGCCAGCAGTGGACCCTCAACCACGAATGAGCAGTTCTTC. It specifies CASSGPSTTNEQFF. This sequence joins TRBV2 and TRBJ2-1; D is unresolved. The V end was cut by 4 bases, the J end by 7 bases, with 14 bases between. Germline CDR1 and CDR2: SNHLY and FYNNEI. The CDR3 has 14 amino acids.

The gene calls are TRBV18 and TRBJ1-5; TRBD1 is a possible D gene (5 bases). The ends were cut back, 3 bases at V and 8 bases at J, with 11 bases in the middle. Germline assignment: CDR1 KGHSH and CDR2 LQKENI. CDR3 length: 13 amino acids. The CDR3 sequence: CASSPTLQEPQHF. In nucleotides, the CDR3 is TGTGCCAGCTCACCCACATTACAGGAGCCCCAGCATTTT.

Many counts were recorded for this clone. The chain uses TRBV7-9 and TRBJ1-5; D not resolved. V gave up 4 bases and J gave up 6 bases, with 7 bases separating them. Germline assignment: CDR1 SEHNR and CDR2 FQNEAQ (reference sequence). This CDR3 is built from 12 residues. DNA of the CDR3: TGTGCCAGCAGCTCTGGTTTTCAGCCCCAGCATTTT. Protein sequence: CASSSGFQPQHF.